This TCR beta chain is from a study of T cells in localized non-small cell lung cancer. General study points: The study linked higher blood T cell density to longer overall survival. Heterogeneity remains possible because sequencing was limited to only one tumor region. Researchers found a median approximately 53 of the top 100 tumor clones in adjacent lung.

CDR3 size: 17 residues. Germline CDR1 and CDR2: LNHNV and YYDKDF (reference sequence). J gave up 7 bases and V 2 bases, and 13 bases lay outside the gene matches. The repertoire was sequenced with immunoSEQ multiplex PCR; TCRdb's copy has only in-frame clones and lacks some. The table shows some 30,000 clones, with 91% occurring only once. Note on this clone: Its antigen remains unidentified.

The source is a female donor of 60 years or more with stage II lung adenocarcinoma. The sequencing used peripheral blood mononuclear cells, collected before any cancer treatment. The V and J genes are TRBV15 and TRBJ1-5; 8 nucleotides match TRBD1. CDR3 protein: CATSRTSDRDRGQPQHF. CDR3 DNA: TGTGCCACCAGCAGAACATCGGACAGGGATCGAGGACAGCCCCAGCATTTT.